The source of this T cell receptor beta chain is a study of blood T cell repertoires in COVID-19. Study context: From the United States, Italy and Spain came samples of acute and convalescent COVID-19. Sample material is recorded as cDNA or gDNA derived from T cells, B-cell-depleted T cells, or PBMCs.

Per the original data handling: Estimated nucleated cell counts came from reference gene primer amplification. The repertoire was sequenced with immunoSEQ multiplex PCR; TCRdb's copy has only in-frame clones and lacks some. V and J calls and clone size are those listed in that table; D and trimming were worked out from the DNA. This sample has a few hundred thousand clones, with more than 70% found just once. The sequenced sample was peripheral blood. The receptor's source is a young woman with acute or convalescent COVID-19.

The CDR3 protein is CSVEVSTAGETQYF. As DNA, the CDR3 is TGCAGCGTTGAAGTATCGACAGCAGGAGAGACCCAGTACTTC. This chain links TRBV29-1 with TRBJ2-5; a possible D gene is TRBD1 (5 bases). Trimming removed 1 base from V and 4 bases from J, with 13 bases in between. The CDR3 consists of 14 residues. Germline CDR1 SQVTM, CDR2 ANQGSEA.